Following are 25 T cell receptor beta chains from one sample sequenced in a study of control samples from healthy donors and cancer patients. Repertoires were generated with immunoSEQ multiplex PCR, while TCRdb's copy carries only in-frame clones and drops some. The data hold around 30,000 clones, with around 85% observed a single time. Sequenced material: PBMCs. The receptor source for this set is a woman aged 55-70 years with head and neck cancer.

This chain joins TRBV6-2 or TRBV6-3 and TRBJ1-1; D remains ambiguous. CDR1 and CDR2 (germline): MNHEY, SVGEGT. Between the trimmed V and J ends, which lost 2 bases and 0 bases, there was a span of 4 bases. This CDR3 is 13 amino acids long. CDR3 nucleotides: TGTGCCAGCAGTTACCCCCTGAACACTGAAGCTTTCTTT. This gives the protein CASSYPLNTEAFF.

The gene calls are TRBV27 and TRBJ2-1, with TRBD1 as a possible D gene (6 bases). The germline V and J ends were trimmed by 5 bases and 6 bases, with 23 bases remaining between them. The CDR3 runs to 17 residues. The germline gives CDR1 MNHEY, CDR2 SMNVEV (reference sequence). This CDR3 reads CASSLRTGTRSANEQFF. The CDR3 nucleotides are TGTGCCAGCAGTCTTCGGACCGGGACACGGAGCGCCAATGAGCAGTTCTTC.

The CDR3 spells CASSERVNTEAFF. In DNA form, the CDR3 reads TGTGCCAGCAGTGAACGGGTGAACACTGAAGCTTTCTTT. The J gene is TRBJ1-1, the V gene TRBV2; D is ambiguous. Trimming pared 2 bases from V and 0 bases from J, leaving 4 bases between. Per the germline V gene, CDR1 is SNHLY and CDR2 is FYNNEI. This CDR3 has 13 amino acids.

V gene TRBV5-1 combines with J gene TRBJ1-1; TRBD1 might be the D (5 bases). Looked up from germline, CDR1 is SGHRS and CDR2 is YFSETQ. The CDR3 loop spans 21 amino acids. V shed 0 bases and J shed 0 bases, with 27 bases lying between them. CDR3 region: CASSLEGRDINSDDMNTEAFF. DNA of the CDR3: TGCGCCAGCAGCTTGGAGGGGAGGGATATAAACTCAGACGACATGAACACTGAAGCTTTCTTT.

The genes are TRBV18 and TRBJ2-1, with 9 bases fitting TRBD1. Germline V gene data show CDR1 as KGHSH and CDR2 as LQKENI. J gave up 3 bases and V 0 bases, and 3 bases lay outside the gene matches. The CDR3 spans 16 residues. The CDR3 is CASSPPQGANYNEQFF. The CDR3 DNA reads as TGTGCCAGCTCACCACCACAGGGGGCAAACTACAATGAGCAGTTCTTC.

The rearrangement uses TRBV5-1 and TRBJ2-1, with 8 bases aligning to TRBD1. This CDR3 is built from 15 residues. J lost 7 bases, V lost 4 bases, and 10 bases had no gene match. In germline, CDR1 is SGHRS, CDR2 YFSETQ. The CDR3 nucleotides are TGCGCCAGCAGCCGGACAGGGAGTTTTAAGAATGAGCAGTTCTTC. Its protein is CASSRTGSFKNEQFF.

The rearrangement links TRBV18 to TRBJ1-1; no clear D. V lost 5 bases, J lost 4 bases, and 17 bases lay in between. Germline CDR1 and CDR2: KGHSH and LQKENI. The CDR3 sequence is 15 residues long. CDR3 DNA sequence: TGTGCCAGCTCAAATGGCCGGCCCCCCCCCACTGAAGCTTTCTTT. This translates into CASSNGRPPPTEAFF.

The sample holds a few counts of this clone. In DNA, the CDR3 is TGTGCCAGCAGCACACGGACTAGCGGGGGGGCAGATACGCAGTATTTT. Amino acids: CASSTRTSGGADTQYF. This chain uses TRBV7-8 with TRBJ2-3; TRBD2 matches at 15 bases. The CDR3 is made up of 16 amino acids. Germline lookup yields CDR1 SGHVS and CDR2 FQNEAQ. The junction had 4 bases not matched to a gene; V was cut back by 5 bases and J by 4 bases.

This clone was recorded a few times. The rearrangement uses TRBV11-2 and TRBJ2-2; D uncertain. The CDR3 extends over 13 amino acids. CDR1 is SGHAT and CDR2 is FQNNGV in the germline V gene. V lost 0 bases and J lost 3, with 2 bases in between. The CDR3 nucleotides are TGTGCCAGCAGCTTAGACTACACCGGGGAGCTGTTTTTT. It specifies CASSLDYTGELFF.

The V call is TRBV6-6, the J call TRBJ2-7; 7 positions agree with TRBD1. This CDR3 has 13 amino acids. The germline V gene encodes CDR1 MNHNY and CDR2 SVGAGI (reference sequence). With V trimmed by 6 bases and J by 6 bases, 8 bases remained unmatched. The CDR3 region has the DNA TGTGCCAGCAGCCAGACAGGGAGCAGCGAGCAGTACTTC. Translation: CASSQTGSSEQYF.

The chain couples TRBV6-5 to TRBJ2-5, with D perhaps TRBD1 or TRBD2 (5 bases each). CDR1 and CDR2 from the germline V gene are MNHEY and SVGAGI. This CDR3 is built from 15 residues. Trimming removed 8 bases from V and 2 bases from J, with 18 bases in between. CDR3 loop: CASCRRDLVQETQYF. The CDR3 DNA reads as TGTGCCAGCTGCCGTAGGGACCTGGTTCAAGAGACCCAGTACTTC.

The chain links TRBV6-5 to TRBJ1-4, with 7 bases identical to TRBD1. V shed 7 bases and J 5 bases; nucleotides not matched to a gene: 7. CDR3 length: 14 amino acids. The germline CDR1 and CDR2 sequences are MNHEY and SVGAGI. The CDR3 nucleotides read TGTGCCAGCACTAGGGGGCGCGGGAATGAAAAACTGTTTTTT. This sequence encodes CASTRGRGNEKLFF.

The V gene is TRBV5-6, the J gene TRBJ2-4; D tentatively fits TRBD1 or TRBD2 (5 bases each). The CDR3 has 15 amino acids. V lost 0 bases, J lost 8 bases, and 15 bases lay in between. Germline V lookup: CDR1 SGHDT, CDR2 YYEEEE. CDR3 sequence (DNA): TGTGCCAGCAGCTTGGACCAAATAGGGACGGACATTCAGTACTTC. Protein product: CASSLDQIGTDIQYF.

The chain carries TRBV5-1 and TRBJ1-3, with D uncertain. V was clipped by 7 bases and J by 0 bases, with 14 bases between them. From germline, CDR1 is SGHRS and CDR2 YFSETQ. This CDR3 comprises 15 residues. CDR3: CASSMDGSSGNTIYF. As DNA, the CDR3 is TGCGCCAGCTCGATGGACGGAAGCTCTGGAAACACCATATATTTT. The entire variable domain, with the rest obtained from reference TRBV5-1 and TRBJ1-3, is as follows: KAGVTQTPRYLIKTRGQQVTLSCSPISGHRSVSWYQQTPGQGLQFLFEYFSETQRNKGNFPGRFSGRQFSNSRSEMNVSTLELGDSALYLCASSMDGSSGNTIYFGEGSWLTVV.

The chain has TRBV20-1 and TRBJ1-1; weak D call: TRBD1 (5 bases). The germline CDR1 and CDR2 sequences are DFQATT and SNEGSKA (reference sequence). V lost 3 bases and J lost 1, with 12 bases in between. There are 14 residues in the CDR3. CDR3 nucleotide sequence: TGCAGTGCTAGTTCGGGGGTGCGGAACACTGAAGCTTTCTTT. Protein product: CSASSGVRNTEAFF.

The chain carries TRBV11-1 and TRBJ2-7; possibly TRBD2 for D (5 bases). CDR3 length: 14 amino acids. The V gene's germline CDR1 is SGHAT and CDR2 FQDESV (reference sequence). Trimming stripped 5 bases from V and 7 bases from J, with 18 bases between. The chain's CDR3 is CASSQSGNSREQYF. The CDR3 DNA reads as TGTGCCAGCAGCCAATCCGGGAACTCCAGGGAGCAGTACTTC.

The rearrangement uses TRBV4-1 and TRBJ2-2; TRBD1 matches at 9 bases. This CDR3 is 16 amino acids long. V dropped 1 base and J dropped 7; count of bases not matched to a gene: 7. Germline V gene data show CDR1 as MGHRA and CDR2 as YSYEKL. DNA for the CDR3: TGCGCCAGCAGCCAAGGGGGACAGGGAGTGGGCGGGGAGCTGTTTTTT. Translation: CASSQGGQGVGGELFF.

There are a few counts of this clone. V usage is TRBV14 and J usage is TRBJ1-1; D is undetermined. This CDR3 is 14 amino acids long. Trimming cost V 6 bases and J 4 bases, with 15 bases left between them. Germline CDR1 and CDR2: SGHDN and FVKESK. The chain's CDR3 is CASSPGELVTEAFF. DNA of the CDR3: TGTGCCAGCAGTCCCGGGGAGTTGGTCACTGAAGCTTTCTTT.

The rearrangement joins TRBV5-4 to TRBJ2-7; D might be TRBD1 (6 bases). The CDR3 runs 13 residues. Germline loops: CDR1 SGHNT, CDR2 YYREEE (reference sequence). Trimming left V 4 bases short and J 5 bases short, with 13 bases between. CDR3 region: CASSEPGVHEQYF. As DNA, the CDR3 is TGTGCCAGCAGCGAGCCAGGGGTCCACGAGCAGTACTTC.

This rearrangement joins TRBV19 to TRBJ1-5; D call uncertain. CDR3 length: 15 amino acids. Germline lookup yields CDR1 LNHDA and CDR2 SQIVND (reference sequence). The ends were cut back, 1 base at V and 0 bases at J, with 7 bases in the middle. CDR3 loop: CASSIGGISNQPQHF. CDR3 coding DNA: TGTGCCAGTAGTATAGGAGGCATTAGCAATCAGCCCCAGCATTTT.

The chain is built from TRBV6-1 and TRBJ1-5, with D uncertain. Germline CDR1 and CDR2: MNHNS and SASEGT. The CDR3 spans 15 residues. With 3 bases removed from V and 6 bases from J, the gap between germline ends came to 15 bases. The CDR3 protein is CASSDEWWSSQPQHF. The CDR3 region has the DNA TGTGCCAGCAGTGATGAGTGGTGGTCCTCTCAGCCCCAGCATTTT.

The V gene is TRBV5-4, the J gene TRBJ2-1, with TRBD2 identical over 9 bases. The V gene's germline CDR1 is SGHNT and CDR2 YYREEE (reference sequence). V was pared by 1 base and J by 6 bases, with 5 bases of the junction left unmatched. The CDR3 runs 15 residues. In DNA form, the CDR3 reads TGTGCCAGCAGCTTGAGGCTAGCGGGAAGCAATGAGCAGTTCTTC. Translating it yields CASSLRLAGSNEQFF.

J is TRBJ2-3 and V is TRBV5-5, with unresolved D. The CDR3 totals 13 residues. The germline V gene has CDR1 SGHKS and CDR2 YYEKEE (reference sequence). Between the trimmed V and J ends, which lost 2 bases and 5 bases, there was a span of 9 bases. The CDR3 is CASSLSPQDTQYF. The DNA of the CDR3 is TGTGCCAGCAGCTTAAGTCCCCAAGATACGCAGTATTTT. Supplemented by reference TRBV5-5 and TRBJ2-3, the full variable domain reads DAGVTQSPTHLIKTRGQQVTLRCSPISGHKSVSWYQQVLGQGPQFIFQYYEKEERGRGNFPDRFSARQFPNYSSELNVNALLLGDSALYLCASSLSPQDTQYFGPGTRLTVL.

The rearrangement links TRBV30 to TRBJ1-2, with 8 bases aligning to TRBD1. V gave up 2 bases and J gave up 14 bases; unmatched junction bases: 4. This CDR3 contains 10 residues. CDR1 is GTSNPN and CDR2 is SVGIG in the germline V gene (reference sequence). CDR3 nucleotides: TGTGCCTGGAGTTCGGACAGGGCGACCTTC. Translated: CAWSSDRATF.

This clone was counted only a few times. V and J are TRBV7-2 and TRBJ2-5; the D call may be TRBD1 or TRBD2 (6 bases each). The CDR3 totals 16 residues. V was shortened by 5 bases and J by 2 bases, with 18 bases between the two germline ends. Germline assignment: CDR1 SGHTA and CDR2 FQGNSA. CDR3 DNA sequence: TGTGCCAGCAGCCATTTCCCCCGGGGGCGGCAAGAGACCCAGTACTTC. Its translation: CASSHFPRGRQETQYF. The whole variable domain, filled in from reference TRBV7-2 and TRBJ2-5, reads GAGVSQSPSNKVTEKGKDVELRCDPISGHTALYWYRQSLGQGLEFLIYFQGNSAPDKSGLPSDRFSAERTGGSVSTLTIQRTQQEDSAVYLCASSHFPRGRQETQYFGPGTRLLVL.